Listed below are T cell receptor beta chains from one sample, sequenced in a study of radiotherapy plus CTLA-4 blockade in lung cancer. The protocol was immunoSEQ multiplex PCR, while the TCRdb copy is restricted to in-frame clones and leaves out a portion. The sample has about 35,000 clones, more than 70% seen once. The specimen comprised peripheral blood, sampled from a patient treated with radiotherapy plus ipilimumab. Receptor source: a human donor with non-small cell lung cancer who had stable disease on radiotherapy plus ipilimumab. The CDR3 runs from the conserved cysteine through the conserved F or W. Each record gives: D gene, V gene, J gene, CDR3 length, clone size, CDR3 DNA, CDR3 protein. D genes are given only for firm matches. Only part of the rows carry a size: once, few, many, or a class if the clone is expanded.

D gene: TRBD2
V gene: TRBV5-8
J gene: TRBJ2-2
CDR3 length: 14
clone size: once
CDR3 DNA: TGTGCCAGCAGCCCGGGACTAGGGGGCGGGGAGCTGTTTTTT
CDR3 protein: CASSPGLGGGELFF

D gene: .
V gene: TRBV28
J gene: TRBJ2-4
CDR3 length: 17
clone size: .
CDR3 DNA: TGTGCCAGCAGTTTAAGCTTTCTTTCGCTAGCCAAAAACATTCAGTACTTC
CDR3 protein: CASSLSFLSLAKNIQYF

D gene: TRBD2
V gene: TRBV28
J gene: TRBJ2-4
CDR3 length: 17
clone size: once
CDR3 DNA: TGTGCCTGTAGTAGGGGACTAGCGGGAGGGCGGGAAAACATTCAGTACTTC
CDR3 protein: CACSRGLAGGRENIQYF

D gene: .
V gene: TRBV7-8
J gene: TRBJ2-2
CDR3 length: 14
clone size: .
CDR3 DNA: TGTGCCAGCAGCTTAGGGAGGAACACCGGGGAGCTGTTTTTT
CDR3 protein: CASSLGRNTGELFF

D gene: TRBD1
V gene: TRBV19
J gene: TRBJ2-7
CDR3 length: 15
clone size: .
CDR3 DNA: TGTGCCAGTAGTTCCTACGGACAGGGACGGGACGCGCAGTACTTC
CDR3 protein: CASSSYGQGRDAQYF

D gene: TRBD2
V gene: TRBV10-3
J gene: TRBJ2-1
CDR3 length: 19
clone size: .
CDR3 DNA: TGTGCCACCACGGACTGGGTTGAGAAGCGGGAGGCCCCTTACAATGAGCAGTTCTTC
CDR3 protein: CATTDWVEKREAPYNEQFF

D gene: .
V gene: TRBV5-8
J gene: TRBJ2-7
CDR3 length: 15
clone size: once
CDR3 DNA: TGTGCCAGCTCCGCACCCGGGACACCTCCGGGGGAGCAGTACTTC
CDR3 protein: CASSAPGTPPGEQYF

D gene: .
V gene: TRBV6-1
J gene: TRBJ1-3
CDR3 length: 13
clone size: .
CDR3 DNA: TGTGCCAGCAGTCAATCGCAGTCCCACACCATATATTTT
CDR3 protein: CASSQSQSHTIYF

D gene: TRBD2
V gene: TRBV27
J gene: TRBJ2-7
CDR3 length: 15
clone size: .
CDR3 DNA: TGTGCCAGCAGTCTAGGACTAGCGGGAGTCGGGGAGCAGTACTTC
CDR3 protein: CASSLGLAGVGEQYF

D gene: .
V gene: TRBV5-1
J gene: TRBJ1-1
CDR3 length: 13
clone size: .
CDR3 DNA: TGCGCCAGCAGCTTGGGCCAGGGATTGGAGGCTTTCTTT
CDR3 protein: CASSLGQGLEAFF

D gene: TRBD2
V gene: TRBV10-2
J gene: TRBJ2-3
CDR3 length: 16
clone size: .
CDR3 DNA: TGCGCCAGCAGTGGGCTAGCGGGAGGGCCGGGAGATACGCAGTATTTT
CDR3 protein: CASSGLAGGPGDTQYF

D gene: TRBD1
V gene: TRBV27
J gene: TRBJ2-3
CDR3 length: 13
clone size: .
CDR3 DNA: TGTGCCAGCAGTACGGACAGGGGAGGAACGCAGTATTTT
CDR3 protein: CASSTDRGGTQYF

D gene: TRBD1
V gene: TRBV15
J gene: TRBJ2-2
CDR3 length: 16
clone size: .
CDR3 DNA: TGTGCCACCAGCAGAGTTATAGGACAGGGGACCGGGGAGCTGTTTTTT
CDR3 protein: CATSRVIGQGTGELFF